Sequencing of this T cell receptor beta chain was carried out in a study of T cell repertoires in aging, cancer and after chemotherapy. On the study more broadly: Chronic lymphocytic leukemia patients on fludarabine- or bendamustine-based regimens gave paired samples before and after chemotherapy.

Rearranged V-D-J TRB sequences were amplified with a mixed TRB-A/B primer pool. TCRdb re-called the multiplex PCR reads through MiXCR, storing one row per CDR3 protein. The sample has just under 5,500 distinct CDR3 sequences, about two fifths seen once. Amplification of TCR beta used genomic DNA extracted from peripheral blood. Broader study findings: Loss of evenness, beyond lost richness, contributed to age-related TCR diversity decline in cancer patients. Median generation probability rose over the chemotherapy interval in each cancer cohort, suggesting rebound thymic output. Hematological cancer patients had lymphoid organ infiltration that may impair thymic emigration or T cell expansion.

As to this clonotype: Antigen: not known.

The sample comprised blood. This receptor was taken from a human donor with a blood cancer.

The CDR3 DNA sequence: TGTGCCACTCACCAAGCTAGCGGAAGACATGAGCAGTTCTTC. It codes for CATHQASGRHEQFF. J is TRBJ2-1 and V is TRBV27; the match to TRBD2 covers 7 bases. The CDR3 contains 14 residues. The V segment lost 10 bases and the J segment 8 bases; nucleotides outside the gene matches: 14. Germline V lookup: CDR1 MNHEY, CDR2 SMNVEV (reference sequence).